This is a list of T cell receptor beta chains from one sample in a study of blood T cell repertoires in COVID-19. Here immunoSEQ multiplex PCR was the method, and the copy in TCRdb shows in-frame clones only, minus some. The data contain about 120,000 clones, roughly 86% of them singletons. Sequencing used peripheral blood. The source is a man aged 40-55 years with acute or convalescent COVID-19. Both conserved end residues are part of each CDR3. The order of the fields is CDR3 DNA, CDR3 protein, V gene, D gene, clone size, J gene. A D gene is named only where the DNA matches it firmly. Some rows mark clone size as missing; the rest say once, few, many or name a class of expanded clone.

TGTGCCAGCAGCTTAGTCAGGGTGACCGGGGAGCTGTTTTTT | CASSLVRVTGELFF | TRBV7-2 | . | . | TRBJ2-2
TGTGCCAGCAGCTTACCCTACTCGGGCGAGCAGTACTTC | CASSLPYSGEQYF | TRBV5-6 | . | . | TRBJ2-7
TGTGCCAGTAGTATGTCCGTAGCTGGAAACACCATATATTTT | CASSMSVAGNTIYF | TRBV19 | . | . | TRBJ1-3
TGTGCCAGCAGCTCGGGACATCCGAACACTGAAGCTTTCTTT | CASSSGHPNTEAFF | TRBV5-8 | . | . | TRBJ1-1
TGTGCCAGCAGCGACGACAGGGGCTATGGCTACACCTTC | CASSDDRGYGYTF | TRBV11-2 | TRBD1 | . | TRBJ1-2
TGCAGCGTTGAACCTAGCGGGAAGGGGATCGATGAGCAGTTCTTC | CSVEPSGKGIDEQFF | TRBV29-1 | TRBD2 | . | TRBJ2-1
TGTGCCAGCAGCGTACGACAGACCCACAATGAGCAGTTCTTC | CASSVRQTHNEQFF | TRBV9 | . | . | TRBJ2-1
TGTGCCTGGAGACTAGGGGGGGCTCGGGATACGCAGTATTTT | CAWRLGGARDTQYF | TRBV30 | . | . | TRBJ2-3
TGTGCCAGCAGTCTTTTCGGCCAGGGAGGAGGTCAGCCCCAGCATTTT | CASSLFGQGGGQPQHF | TRBV2 | . | . | TRBJ1-5
TGTGCCAGCAGCTTATCGACTAGCGGACAAGAGACCCAGTACTTC | CASSLSTSGQETQYF | TRBV7-3 | TRBD2 | . | TRBJ2-5
TGTGCCAGCAGCTTAACTAGCGGGAGCACAGATACGCAGTATTTT | CASSLTSGSTDTQYF | TRBV11-3 | TRBD2 | . | TRBJ2-3
TGTGCCAGTAGTACCTACCAGCTAGCGGGAGATTACAATGAGCAGTTCTTC | CASSTYQLAGDYNEQFF | TRBV19 | TRBD2 | . | TRBJ2-1
TGTGCCATCTCGTTGGGGCGGAACGGTTCACCCCTCCACTTT | CAISLGRNGSPLHF | TRBV6-5 | . | . | TRBJ1-6
TGTGCCAGCAGTGAAGGCGTGAAAGGAAACACCATATATTTT | CASSEGVKGNTIYF | TRBV6-1 | . | . | TRBJ1-3
TGTGCCAGCAGTTGGGAGACAGGGGACTACGAGCAGTACTTC | CASSWETGDYEQYF | TRBV6-2/TRBV6-3 | TRBD1 | . | TRBJ2-7
TGTGCCAGCAGCTTAGTTCTAGCATCAGATACGCAGTATTTT | CASSLVLASDTQYF | TRBV7-2 | . | . | TRBJ2-3
TGTGCCAGCAGCCAAGCCCAGGATTTATATGGCTACACCTTC | CASSQAQDLYGYTF | TRBV3-1/TRBV3-2 | . | few | TRBJ1-2
TGTGCCAGTAGTATAGCTGGGACAGGGGCAGATACGCAGTATTTT | CASSIAGTGADTQYF | TRBV19 | TRBD1 | few | TRBJ2-3
TGTGCCAGCAAACCACCTCCTAGCTATGGCTACACCTTC | CASKPPPSYGYTF | TRBV12-3/TRBV12-4 | . | once | TRBJ1-2
TGCGCCAGCAGCCAAGGGGAGGGCACTGAAGCTTTCTTT | CASSQGEGTEAFF | TRBV4-1 | . | few | TRBJ1-1
TGTGCCAGCAGCTTAGACGGGACATACCTCTCCTACGAGCAGTACTTC | CASSLDGTYLSYEQYF | TRBV11-2 | . | . | TRBJ2-7
TGTGCCAGTACCCGATGGGGCGGGGGGAGCTCCTACAATGAGCAGTTCTTC | CASTRWGGGSSYNEQFF | TRBV19 | TRBD2 | . | TRBJ2-1
TGTGCCAGCAGCCAAGACGACATACCGAACACTGAAGCTTTCTTT | CASSQDDIPNTEAFF | TRBV3-1/TRBV3-2 | . | . | TRBJ1-1
TGTGCCAGCTCACCACCGGGGACAGGGGGTATTCAGCCCCAGCATTTT | CASSPPGTGGIQPQHF | TRBV18 | TRBD1 | once | TRBJ1-5
TGTGCCAGCAGCCCTGACTTTCAAAGCTCTGGAAACACCATATATTTT | CASSPDFQSSGNTIYF | TRBV27 | . | . | TRBJ1-3
TGTGCCAGCAGCCAAGGGTCGGGCGGATGGGGGGGAAGTGAGCAGTTCTTC | CASSQGSGGWGGSEQFF | TRBV3-1/TRBV3-2 | TRBD2 | few | TRBJ2-1
TGTGCCAGCAGTTACTCGGCAGTGCAAGAGACCCAGTACTTC | CASSYSAVQETQYF | TRBV6-5 | . | . | TRBJ2-5
TGTGCCAGCAGTGAGGGCAGGGGTGATGGCTACACCTTC | CASSEGRGDGYTF | TRBV6-4 | . | . | TRBJ1-2
TGTGCCAGCAGCTTAGGTGGGGCGGGGCAGCCCCAGCATTTT | CASSLGGAGQPQHF | TRBV7-9 | . | . | TRBJ1-5
TGTGCCAGCAGCTCCAGACAGAAAGGTAGCAATCAGCCCCAGCATTTT | CASSSRQKGSNQPQHF | TRBV21-1 | . | . | TRBJ1-5
TGTGCCAGCAGCTTCAGGAACACTGAAGCTTTCTTT | CASSFRNTEAFF | TRBV5-8 | . | . | TRBJ1-1
TGTGCCAGCAGTGAAAAGGCAGGGGGCAGGGTTAGCACAGATACGCAGTATTTT | CASSEKAGGRVSTDTQYF | TRBV6-1 | TRBD1 | . | TRBJ2-3
TGCGCCAGCAGCGTTTCAGGGGACTACGAGCAGTACTTC | CASSVSGDYEQYF | TRBV5-1 | . | . | TRBJ2-7
TGTGCCAGCAGCTTGGACAGCTCTGGGGCCAACGTCCTGACTTTC | CASSLDSSGANVLTF | TRBV5-8 | . | . | TRBJ2-6
TGTGCCACCAGTGACCAAGACAGGGTATCCACAGATACGCAGTATTTT | CATSDQDRVSTDTQYF | TRBV24-1 | TRBD1 | . | TRBJ2-3
TGCGCCAGCAGCTCCGAGGGCAGATACACAGATACGCAGTATTTT | CASSSEGRYTDTQYF | TRBV5-1 | . | few | TRBJ2-3
TGTGCCACCAGCAGGGAGGGGGAGACCCAGTACTTC | CATSREGETQYF | TRBV15 | . | . | TRBJ2-5
TGTGCCAGCAGCTCAGGGGGACAGGGGTACTATGGCTACACCTTC | CASSSGGQGYYGYTF | TRBV7-8 | TRBD1 | . | TRBJ1-2
TGTGCCAGCAGCCCCGACAGGGGTGTTGGCTACACCTTC | CASSPDRGVGYTF | TRBV11-2 | TRBD1 | . | TRBJ1-2
TGTGCCACGATGTCGCGTGGGGGAGCGGGAAACTACGAGCAGTACTTC | CATMSRGGAGNYEQYF | TRBV19 | TRBD2 | . | TRBJ2-7
TGTGCCAGCAGTTCTCCGGGACAGGGCCAAGAGACCCAGTACTTC | CASSSPGQGQETQYF | TRBV6-5 | TRBD1 | . | TRBJ2-5
TGTGCCAGTAGTCGGGACGGGGGATTCCCTGAAGCTTTCTTT | CASSRDGGFPEAFF | TRBV19 | . | once | TRBJ1-1
TGTGCCAGCAGCTTGGGGGGGGTGGAGACCCAGTACTTC | CASSLGGVETQYF | TRBV5-4 | . | . | TRBJ2-5
TGTGCCAGCTCACCAGAACAGCATCCGCAGTATTTT | CASSPEQHPQYF | TRBV18 | . | . | TRBJ2-3
TGCGCCAGCAGCCCTGACAGGGCGTTGGGTGGCTACACCTTC | CASSPDRALGGYTF | TRBV4-3 | TRBD1 | . | TRBJ1-2
TGTGCCTGGAAGCCGCAGGCCACTTCACCCCTCCACTTT | CAWKPQATSPLHF | TRBV30 | . | . | TRBJ1-6